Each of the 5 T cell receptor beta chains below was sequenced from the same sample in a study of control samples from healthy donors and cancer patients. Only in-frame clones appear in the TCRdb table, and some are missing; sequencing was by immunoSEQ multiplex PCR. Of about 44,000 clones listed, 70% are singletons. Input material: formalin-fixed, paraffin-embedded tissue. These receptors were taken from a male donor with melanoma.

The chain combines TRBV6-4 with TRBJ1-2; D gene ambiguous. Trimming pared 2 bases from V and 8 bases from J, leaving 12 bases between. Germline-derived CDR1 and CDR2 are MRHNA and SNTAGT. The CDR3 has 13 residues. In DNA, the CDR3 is TGTGCCAGCAGTGACGAGGGTTTGGGAGGCTACACCTTC. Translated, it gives CASSDEGLGGYTF.

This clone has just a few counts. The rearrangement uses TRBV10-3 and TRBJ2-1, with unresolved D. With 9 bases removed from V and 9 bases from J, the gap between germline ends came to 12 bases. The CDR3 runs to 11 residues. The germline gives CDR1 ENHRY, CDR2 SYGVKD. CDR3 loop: CAIGGSGEQFF. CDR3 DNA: TGTGCCATAGGTGGTTCCGGTGAGCAGTTCTTC.

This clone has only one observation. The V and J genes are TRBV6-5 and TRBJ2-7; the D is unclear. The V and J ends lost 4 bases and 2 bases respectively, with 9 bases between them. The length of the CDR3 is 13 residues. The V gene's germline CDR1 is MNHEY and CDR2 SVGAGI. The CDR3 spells CASSSLSPYEQYF. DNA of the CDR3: TGTGCCAGCAGTTCACTCAGCCCCTACGAGCAGTACTTC.

The CDR3 DNA reads TGTGCCAGCAGTTACCCTCGGATGGAGGAGACTGAAGCTTTCTTT. Its protein is CASSYPRMEETEAFF. V is TRBV6-6 and J is TRBJ1-1; the D is unclear. The length of the CDR3 is 15 residues. Germline lookup yields CDR1 MNHNY and CDR2 SVGAGI (reference sequence). V lost 2 bases and J 5 bases, leaving 15 bases between the germline ends.

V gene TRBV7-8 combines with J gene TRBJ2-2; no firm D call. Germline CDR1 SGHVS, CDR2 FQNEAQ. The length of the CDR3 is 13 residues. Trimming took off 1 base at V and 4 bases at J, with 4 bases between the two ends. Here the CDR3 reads CASSLDGTGELFF. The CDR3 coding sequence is TGTGCCAGCAGCTTAGACGGCACCGGGGAGCTGTTTTTT.